Listed below are T cell receptor beta chains from one sample, sequenced in a study of blood T cell repertoires in COVID-19. The method was immunoSEQ multiplex PCR; TCRdb's version includes in-frame clones alone and lacks a portion of them. This table has under 200,000 clones, approximately 90% appearing once. Sequencing was performed on PBMCs or T cells enriched from blood (not recorded which). These TCRs come from a woman in her late teens or twenties who had recovered from COVID-19. Both conserved end residues are part of each CDR3. D genes are given only for firm matches. Clone size is not always given. Where it is, it says once, few, many or a class for expanded clones.

d_call	clone_size	cdr3_length	v_call	j_call	cdr3_aa	cdr3_nt
.	.	14	TRBV6-5	TRBJ1-4	CASSITGGGEKLFF	TGTGCCAGCAGTATTACGGGGGGAGGGGAAAAACTGTTTTTT
TRBD1	.	13	TRBV5-1	TRBJ2-7	CASSSTGGNEQYF	TGCGCCAGCAGCTCTACAGGGGGCAACGAGCAGTACTTC
.	.	14	TRBV6-5	TRBJ1-1	CASSYSWGRAEAFF	TGTGCCAGCAGTTACTCCTGGGGGAGGGCTGAAGCTTTCTTT
.	once	13	TRBV5-1	TRBJ2-2	CASSSQGGGELFF	TGCGCCAGCAGCTCACAGGGTGGAGGGGAGCTGTTTTTT
.	few	15	TRBV15	TRBJ2-1	CATSREREGYNEQFF	TGTGCCACCAGCAGAGAGCGGGAAGGCTACAATGAGCAGTTCTTC
.	.	13	TRBV29-1	TRBJ1-6	CSALPEGGSPLHF	TGCAGCGCCCTCCCGGAGGGAGGGTCACCCCTCCACTTT
TRBD1	once	16	TRBV7-6	TRBJ2-1	CASSFLSDRVYNEQFF	TGTGCCAGCAGCTTCCTTTCGGACAGGGTTTACAATGAGCAGTTCTTC
.	few	15	TRBV6-5	TRBJ2-2	CASSRSTSRSGELFF	TGTGCCAGCAGCCGGTCGACTAGTCGGTCCGGGGAGCTGTTTTTT
.	.	13	TRBV28	TRBJ2-3	CASSLGLADTQYF	TGTGCCAGCAGTTTAGGCCTAGCAGATACGCAGTATTTT
.	.	15	TRBV11-1	TRBJ2-7	CASSYPQNGVDEQYF	TGTGCCAGCAGCTATCCGCAAAACGGGGTGGACGAGCAGTACTTC
TRBD2	.	18	TRBV19	TRBJ2-5	CASSIGSGTAIYQETQYF	TGTGCCAGTAGTATAGGGAGCGGGACCGCTATATACCAAGAGACCCAGTACTTC
.	.	15	TRBV2	TRBJ1-5	CASSERQNSNQPQHF	TGTGCCAGCAGTGAGCGGCAGAATAGCAATCAGCCCCAGCATTTT
TRBD1	few	14	TRBV18	TRBJ1-1	CASSGQGRNTEAFF	TGTGCCAGCTCCGGACAGGGGAGAAACACTGAAGCTTTCTTT
.	.	11	TRBV7-2	TRBJ2-1	CASSPSSEQFF	TGTGCCAGCAGCCCTTCCAGTGAGCAGTTCTTC
.	.	13	TRBV2	TRBJ2-7	CASSSGADRKQYF	TGTGCCAGCAGTAGTGGGGCCGACCGTAAGCAGTACTTC
TRBD1	.	14	TRBV9	TRBJ2-5	CASSAKTGVETQYF	TGTGCCAGCAGCGCGAAGACAGGGGTAGAGACCCAGTACTTC
TRBD1	.	13	TRBV10-3	TRBJ2-2	CATGQGKTGELFF	TGTGCCACGGGACAGGGGAAGACCGGGGAGCTGTTTTTT
TRBD1	.	16	TRBV6-2/TRBV6-3	TRBJ1-2	CASSHHRDRGSYGYTF	TGTGCCAGCAGTCATCACCGGGACAGGGGAAGCTATGGCTACACCTTC
TRBD1	.	15	TRBV5-1	TRBJ1-2	CASRPERTGHYGYTF	TGCGCCAGCCGACCCGAAAGGACAGGGCACTATGGCTACACCTTC
.	.	14	TRBV5-1	TRBJ2-7	CASSLEGRGYEQYF	TGCGCCAGCAGCTTGGAGGGTAGGGGCTACGAGCAGTACTTC
.	.	16	TRBV7-2	TRBJ1-2	CASSSFFRGASYGYTF	TGTGCCAGCAGCTCATTCTTCAGGGGAGCGTCCTATGGCTACACCTTC
TRBD1	.	14	TRBV6-5	TRBJ1-2	CASSYSDRDYGYTF	TGTGCCAGCAGTTATTCCGACAGGGACTATGGCTACACCTTC
TRBD1	.	12	TRBV6-6	TRBJ1-2	CASGTGGSGYTF	TGTGCCAGCGGGACAGGGGGCTCTGGCTACACCTTC
TRBD1	.	13	TRBV30	TRBJ1-4	CAWSPGTATKLFF	TGTGCCTGGAGTCCCGGGACAGCCACCAAACTGTTTTTT
TRBD1	.	16	TRBV5-1	TRBJ1-1	CASSLVAGGLNTEAFF	TGCGCCAGCAGCTTGGTGGCAGGGGGCCTGAACACTGAAGCTTTCTTT
TRBD2	.	17	TRBV7-9	TRBJ2-1	CASSPRPGTSGSNEQFF	TGTGCCAGCAGCCCCCGCCCGGGGACTAGCGGGAGTAATGAGCAGTTCTTC
TRBD2	.	17	TRBV7-6	TRBJ2-7	CASSLVEFGGGAYEQYF	TGTGCCAGCAGCTTAGTAGAATTCGGCGGGGGGGCCTACGAGCAGTACTTC
TRBD2	.	14	TRBV6-5	TRBJ2-1	CASQTPGGSGRQFF	TGTGCCAGCCAGACGCCGGGGGGTAGCGGGAGACAGTTCTTC
TRBD1	.	17	TRBV18	TRBJ2-3	CASSPILAAGGKDTQYF	TGTGCCAGCTCACCCATCTTGGCGGCAGGGGGCAAAGATACGCAGTATTTT
.	.	14	TRBV28	TRBJ1-2	CASRVFGTNYGYTF	TGTGCCAGCAGGGTCTTCGGGACTAACTATGGCTACACCTTC
TRBD2	.	16	TRBV5-8	TRBJ2-1	CASSLRRGRALNEQFF	TGTGCCAGCAGCCTCCGCCGCGGGAGGGCCCTAAATGAGCAGTTCTTC
.	.	13	TRBV2	TRBJ2-3	CARMTDITDTQYF	TGTGCCAGAATGACCGACATCACAGATACGCAGTATTTT
TRBD1	.	16	TRBV6-1	TRBJ1-2	CASSETGTGGLYGYTF	TGTGCCAGCAGTGAGACCGGGACAGGGGGACTCTATGGCTACACCTTC
TRBD2	.	18	TRBV7-3	TRBJ2-1	CASSPRGGLADTYNEQFF	TGTGCCAGCAGCCCGAGAGGAGGACTAGCGGATACCTACAATGAGCAGTTCTTC
.	.	15	TRBV5-8	TRBJ2-1	CASSLAVSLDNEQFF	TGTGCCAGCAGCTTGGCCGTGTCCCTCGACAATGAGCAGTTCTTC
.	.	13	TRBV28	TRBJ2-7	CASELGHHYEQYF	TGTGCCAGCGAGTTGGGACACCACTACGAGCAGTACTTC